A single sample gave rise to the 18 T cell receptor beta chains below, sequenced in a study of CD8+CD57+ T cells in acquired aplastic anemia. According to the study, genomic DNA was the template for TCR beta VDJ and CDR3 profiling. TCRdb reprocessed the reads via MiXCR and lists one record per CDR3 protein. The top ten hold 22% of the sample, which has 35,000 to 40,000 distinct CDR3 sequences, around 82% seen once. The sequenced sample was sorted CD4+, CD8+, or CD8+CD57+ T cells (not recorded which) from PBMCs. Receptor source: a human donor in good health, serving as a control.

DNA of the CDR3: TGCAGTGCTAGTTTGGACAGGGGGCTAGTTTATGGCTACACCTTC. Protein sequence: CSASLDRGLVYGYTF. This sequence joins TRBV20-1 and TRBJ1-2, with 11 nucleotides matching TRBD1. Germline trimming cut 3 bases from V and 5 bases from J; bases unmatched to any gene: 8. The CDR3 consists of 15 residues. CDR1 and CDR2 from the germline V gene are DFQATT and SNEGSKA (reference sequence).

The V call is TRBV29-1, the J call TRBJ2-3; no clear D gene. Trimming stripped 3 bases from V and 2 bases from J, with 6 bases between. CDR3 length: 12 amino acids. From germline, CDR1 is SQVTM and CDR2 ANQGSEA. CDR3 in amino acids: CSVEGITDTQYF. In DNA form, the CDR3 reads TGCAGCGTTGAGGGAATCACAGATACGCAGTATTTT.

This clonotype was seen only a few times. A junction boundary mismatches the germline segment, possibly from a read error. The genes are TRBV5-5 and TRBJ2-5; TRBD2 aligns across 7 bases. Germline V gives CDR1 SGHKS, CDR2 YYEKEE (reference sequence). CDR3 length equals 14 residues. The CDR3: CASSHEGGQGTQYF. The CDR3 region has the DNA TGTGCCAGCAGCCATGAGGGAGGGCAAGGGACCCAGTACTTC. The full variable domain, in which reference TRBV5-5 and TRBJ2-5 provide the parts outside the CDR3, is DAGVTQSPTHLIKTRGQQVTLRCSPISGHKSVSWYQQVLGQGPQFIFQYYEKEERGRGNFPDRFSARQFPNYSSELNVNALLLGDSALYLCASSHEGGQGTQYFGPGTRLLVL.

V gene TRBV10-3 combines with J gene TRBJ2-7; 9 nucleotides align to TRBD1. The trim removed 10 bases at V and 2 bases at J, leaving 9 bases unmatched. Germline V lookup: CDR1 ENHRY, CDR2 SYGVKD. The CDR3 spans 14 residues. Here the CDR3 reads CASRGTGWPYEQYF. The CDR3 bases are TGTGCCAGCAGGGGGACAGGGTGGCCCTACGAGCAGTACTTC.

The chain is built from TRBV7-8 and TRBJ2-1, with 8 bases identical to TRBD1. The CDR3 runs 15 residues. The ends lost 5 bases at V and 5 bases at J; junction bases unmatched: 8. Germline CDR1 reads SGHVS; CDR2 reads FQNEAQ. CDR3 sequence: CASSLTGESNNEQFF. The DNA for the CDR3 is TGTGCCAGCAGCCTGACAGGGGAATCGAACAATGAGCAGTTCTTC.

As to this clonotype: The conserved final phenylalanine or tryptophan is absent from the CDR3, which likely points to a read error. The rearrangement uses TRBV5-4 and TRBJ2-7; D not certain. The CDR3 has 11 residues. The germline CDR1 and CDR2 sequences are SGHNT and YYREEE (reference sequence). The V end was cut by 2 bases, the J end by 3 bases, with 3 bases between. This chain's CDR3 is CASSLFYEQYL. The CDR3 nucleotides read TGTGCCAGCAGCTTATTCTACGAGCAGTACCTC.

The rearrangement joins TRBV19 to TRBJ2-7, with D maybe TRBD2 (6 bases). The length of the CDR3 is 14 residues. CDR1 LNHDA and CDR2 SQIVND come from the germline V gene (reference sequence). Trimming took 4 bases from V and 3 from J, leaving 13 bases between them. CDR3 in amino acids: CASSREPEGYEQYF. The DNA of the CDR3 is TGTGCCAGTAGTAGGGAGCCGGAGGGCTACGAGCAGTACTTC.

The chain couples TRBV14 to TRBJ2-7; D uncertain. The CDR3 totals 11 residues. Germline V gene lookup returns CDR1 SGHDN and CDR2 FVKESK. Trimming took 5 bases from V and 4 from J, leaving 6 bases between them. DNA for the CDR3: TGTGCCAGCAGCTCAGCTTACGAGCAGTACTTC. Protein sequence: CASSSAYEQYF.

This sequence joins TRBV7-3 and TRBJ2-7; D is perhaps TRBD2 (5 bases). The CDR3 spans 13 residues. Germline V gives CDR1 SGHTA, CDR2 FQGTGA. With 5 bases removed from V and 1 base from J, the gap between germline ends came to 9 bases. The CDR3 DNA follows: TGTGCCAGCAGCCCTTGGAGGTCCTACGAGCAGTACTTC. It is translated as CASSPWRSYEQYF.

V gene TRBV29-1 combines with J gene TRBJ1-2; D gene unclear. The CDR3 loop spans 13 amino acids. CDR1 is SQVTM and CDR2 is ANQGSEA in the germline V gene. Trimming cost V 0 bases and J 2 bases, with 7 bases left between them. The CDR3 coding sequence is TGCAGCGTTGAAGAAATCCGGAACTATGGCTACACCTTC. This gives the protein CSVEEIRNYGYTF.

The chain has TRBV9 and TRBJ1-5; maybe TRBD1 (6 bases). The CDR3 runs 14 residues. V was shortened by 1 base and J by 3 bases, with 8 bases between the two germline ends. Per the germline V gene, CDR1 is SGDLS and CDR2 is YYNGEE. The CDR3 region is CASSVTGNNQPQHF. As DNA, the CDR3 is TGTGCCAGCAGCGTAACAGGGAACAATCAGCCCCAGCATTTT. Using reference TRBV9 and TRBJ1-5 for the parts outside the CDR3, the full variable domain is DSGVTQTPKHLITATGQRVTLRCSPRSGDLSVYWYQQSLDQGLQFLIQYYNGEERAKGNILERFSAQQFPDLHSELNLSSLELGDSALYFCASSVTGNNQPQHFGDGTRLSIL.

V gene TRBV10-2 combines with J gene TRBJ1-2; no definite D call. V was clipped by 7 bases and J by 4 bases, with 13 bases between them. Germline assignment: CDR1 WSHSY and CDR2 SAAADI. There are 13 residues in the CDR3. CDR3 bases: TGCGCCAGCACAAGTGGAGCGTTCTATGGCTACACCTTC. Translated, it gives CASTSGAFYGYTF.

V gene TRBV20-1 combines with J gene TRBJ2-5; TRBD2 agrees at 11 bases. Germline V CDR1 and CDR2: DFQATT, SNEGSKA (reference sequence). This CDR3 spans 16 amino acids. V lost 2 bases and J lost 5; bases outside the gene matches: 10. This chain's CDR3 is CSARSAPSGGLETQYF. The CDR3 DNA reads TGCAGTGCTAGATCCGCGCCTAGCGGGGGGCTGGAGACCCAGTACTTC.

The V and J genes are TRBV12-3 or TRBV12-4 and TRBJ2-3; 14 nucleotides align to TRBD2. The CDR3 spans 16 residues. The V gene end was trimmed by 6 bases and the J gene end by 3 bases; junction bases not matched to a gene: 5. The CDR3 DNA is TGTGCCAGCAGATGGACTAGCGGGGGGTGGACAGATACGCAGTATTTT. Encoded protein: CASRWTSGGWTDTQYF.

This clonotype appeared a few times. This rearrangement joins TRBV19 to TRBJ2-3; 8 nucleotides match TRBD1. Germline V gives CDR1 LNHDA, CDR2 SQIVND (reference sequence). V dropped 3 bases and J dropped 1; count of bases not matched to a gene: 0. CDR3 length: 14 residues. CDR3: CASSMTGGTDTQYF. The CDR3 nucleotides are TGTGCCAGTAGTATGACAGGGGGCACAGATACGCAGTATTTT.

The chain recombines TRBV19 with TRBJ2-2; D is unclear. The CDR3 has 14 amino acids. Germline V gene lookup returns CDR1 LNHDA and CDR2 SQIVND (reference sequence). Trimming took 4 bases from V and 1 from J, leaving 7 bases between them. The CDR3 region is CASSNRQNTGELFF. In DNA form, the CDR3 reads TGTGCCAGTAGTAACCGACAGAACACCGGGGAGCTGTTTTTT.

The chain employs TRBV7-9 and TRBJ1-2; perhaps TRBD1 as D (5 bases). The ends were cut back, 5 bases at V and 5 bases at J, with 18 bases in the middle. The CDR3 runs to 15 residues. CDR1 and CDR2 from the germline V gene are SEHNR and FQNEAQ (reference sequence). For the CDR3, the DNA is TGTGCCAGCAGCGTGGACGGGGGATCAGGGTATGGCTACACCTTC. The encoded protein is CASSVDGGSGYGYTF.

This clonotype was recorded only once. V is TRBV2 and J is TRBJ1-2; D not resolved. CDR1 is SNHLY and CDR2 is FYNNEI in the germline V gene. With 4 bases removed from V and 3 bases from J, the gap between germline ends came to 9 bases. This CDR3 contains 13 residues. Here the CDR3 DNA reads TGTGCCAGCAGTGCCGAGGGTGACTATGGCTACACCTTC. It is translated as CASSAEGDYGYTF.